One sample yielded the 10 T cell receptor beta chains listed below, sequenced in a study of cytomegalovirus exposure and HLA in healthy donors. It was with 60 Vbeta and 13 Jbeta primers that the PCR ran. Method: immunoSEQ multiplex PCR; TCRdb's copy keeps in-frame clones and lacks some. The profile covers 95,000 to 150,000 clones, with over 65% appearing a single time and approximately 3.8% taken by the ten largest. Sequencing was carried out using PBMCs. These TCRs come from a man in his forties in good health and CMV-seropositive.

This clone has only one observation. J is TRBJ2-7 and V is TRBV5-6; 7 nucleotides match TRBD1. The CDR3 is 14 amino acids. Germline-derived CDR1 and CDR2 are SGHDT and YYEEEE. Germline trimming cut 2 bases from V and 2 bases from J; bases unmatched to any gene: 4. The chain's CDR3 is CASSFGQVTYEQYF. The CDR3 nucleotides read TGTGCCAGCAGCTTTGGACAGGTAACCTACGAGCAGTACTTC.

The chain is built from TRBV15 and TRBJ1-2, with 9 bases matching TRBD1. CDR3 length: 15 residues. V shed 5 bases and J 2 bases; nucleotides not matched to a gene: 6. Germline CDR1 and CDR2: LNHNV and YYDKDF (reference sequence). In DNA, the CDR3 is TGTGCCACCAGCCGTAGGACAGGGGAAAACTATGGCTACACCTTC. Encoded protein: CATSRRTGENYGYTF.

This chain uses TRBV2 with TRBJ2-7; 11 bases agree with TRBD2. From germline, CDR1 is SNHLY and CDR2 FYNNEI. The CDR3 covers 15 residues. Losses at the gene ends were 6 bases for V and 9 bases for J; bases not matched to a gene: 13. The CDR3 DNA is TGTGCCAGCAGGGAGGGACTAGCGGCCGCCCTTTCGCAGTACTTC. It translates to CASREGLAAALSQYF.

In this sample, this clone turned up once. The chain links TRBV6-1 to TRBJ2-1; 10 bases are a match to TRBD1. CDR3 length: 17 amino acids. Unmatched junction bases numbered 10, after V lost 4 bases and J lost 4 bases. In germline, CDR1 is MNHNS, CDR2 SASEGT. CDR3 nucleotide sequence: TGTGCCAGCAGTGCCGATTCGCCGGGACAGGGGTACAATGAGCAGTTCTTC. It codes for CASSADSPGQGYNEQFF.

The chain couples TRBV14 to TRBJ2-2; D might be TRBD1 (6 bases). The germline CDR1 and CDR2 sequences are SGHDN and FVKESK. V was clipped by 2 bases and J by 0 bases, with 16 bases between them. The CDR3 is 18 amino acids. CDR3 in DNA: TGTGCCAGCAGCCAATATAGGGGGACGGCCGCGAACACCGGGGAGCTGTTTTTT. Residues: CASSQYRGTAANTGELFF.

The V gene is TRBV6-1, the J gene TRBJ2-7, with unresolved D. The ends were cut back, 6 bases at V and 1 base at J, with 13 bases in the middle. The CDR3 runs 14 residues. Per the germline V gene, CDR1 is MNHNS and CDR2 is SASEGT. This chain's CDR3 is CASSAMGTSYEQYF. CDR3 sequence (DNA): TGTGCCAGCAGCGCTATGGGCACGTCCTACGAGCAGTACTTC.

The chain carries TRBV29-1 and TRBJ2-6; D is ambiguous. The V end was cut by 3 bases, the J end by 1 base, with 4 bases between. CDR1 and CDR2 from the germline V gene are SQVTM and ANQGSEA. This CDR3 is 13 amino acids long. This CDR3 reads CSVDSSGANVLTF. CDR3 in DNA: TGCAGCGTTGATAGTTCTGGGGCCAACGTCCTGACTTTC. The full variable domain, its missing parts supplied by reference TRBV29-1 and TRBJ2-6, is SAVISQKPSRDICQRGTSLTIQCQVDSQVTMMFWYRQQPGQSLTLIATANQGSEATYESGFVIDKFPISRPNLTFSTLTVSNMSPEDSSIYLCSVDSSGANVLTFGAGSRLTVL.

A few counts support this clone. The chain recombines TRBV7-6 with TRBJ1-5, with D possibly TRBD1 on 6 matching bases. Trimming pared 4 bases from V and 3 bases from J, leaving 13 bases between. Germline V lookup: CDR1 SGHVS, CDR2 FNYEAQ. CDR3 size: 15 residues. Here the CDR3 reads CASSSQGRDNQPQHF. CDR3 nucleotide sequence: TGTGCCAGCAGCTCACAGGGTCGGGACAATCAGCCCCAGCATTTT.

V usage is TRBV5-6 and J usage is TRBJ2-7; TRBD1 aligns across 7 bases. Trimming removed 5 bases from V and 4 bases from J; junction bases left unmatched: 12. The CDR3 sequence is 15 residues long. Per the germline V gene, CDR1 is SGHDT and CDR2 is YYEEEE. As DNA, the CDR3 is TGTGCCAGCAGTTCCATCCGGGACAGTCGTTACGAGCAGTACTTC. It codes for CASSSIRDSRYEQYF.

This clone was found a few times. The chain combines TRBV9 with TRBJ1-1, with D possibly TRBD1 on 5 matching bases. This CDR3 is 15 amino acids long. Germline CDR1 and CDR2: SGDLS and YYNGEE. The V end was cut by 0 bases, the J end by 1 base, with 10 bases between. The CDR3 DNA sequence: TGTGCCAGCAGCGTAGTCGTAGGGGAGAACACTGAAGCTTTCTTT. It codes for CASSVVVGENTEAFF.